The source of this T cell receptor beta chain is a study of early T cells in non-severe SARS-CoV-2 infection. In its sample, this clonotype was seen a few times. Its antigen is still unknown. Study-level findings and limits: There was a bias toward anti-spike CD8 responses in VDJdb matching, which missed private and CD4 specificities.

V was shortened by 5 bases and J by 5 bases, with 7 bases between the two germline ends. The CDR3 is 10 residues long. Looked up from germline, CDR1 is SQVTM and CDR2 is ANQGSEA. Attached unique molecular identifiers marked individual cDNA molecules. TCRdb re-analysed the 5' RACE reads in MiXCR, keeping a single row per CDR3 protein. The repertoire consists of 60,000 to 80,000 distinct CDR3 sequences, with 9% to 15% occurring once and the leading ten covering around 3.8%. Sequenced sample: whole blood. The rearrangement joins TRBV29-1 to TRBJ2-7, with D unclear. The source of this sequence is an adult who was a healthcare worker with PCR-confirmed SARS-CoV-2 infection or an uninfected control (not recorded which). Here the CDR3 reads CSVPAHEQYF. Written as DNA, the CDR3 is TGCAGCGTTCCCGCCCACGAGCAGTACTTC.